The rows below give T cell receptor beta chains drawn from one sample of a study of blood T cell repertoires in COVID-19. Assay used: immunoSEQ multiplex PCR; TCRdb lists only in-frame clones, some missing. The sample lists more than 200,000 clones; over 70% were seen once. Material for sequencing was peripheral blood. Every receptor here comes from a man aged 40-49 years with acute or convalescent COVID-19. CDR3s include the opening cysteine and the closing phenylalanine or tryptophan.

V gene	J gene	CDR3 protein
TRBV11-3	TRBJ2-3	CASSPGTSEGDTQYF
TRBV6-5	TRBJ2-7	CASSYESLAGVGEQYF
TRBV7-2	TRBJ1-5	CASSSSAGQARTQHF
TRBV2	TRBJ1-2	CASSEQGLRGYTF
TRBV15	TRBJ1-2	CATSRDRRTGGIYTF
TRBV2	TRBJ2-7	CASSEKEDREGEQYF
TRBV19	TRBJ1-5	CASSPPSNLNQPQHF
TRBV7-2	TRBJ1-4	CASSLEGGTGTVFF
TRBV2	TRBJ1-4	CASTLQGEKLFF
TRBV5-1	TRBJ2-1	CASTDERELRTYNEQFF
TRBV19	TRBJ2-7	CASSGSYEQYF
TRBV28	TRBJ1-1	CASSHRQAMNTEAFF
TRBV19	TRBJ1-1	CASSRDRGRTEAFF
TRBV5-1	TRBJ1-2	CASSLDTGLYYGYTF
TRBV5-1	TRBJ1-4	CASSSGEKLFF
TRBV4-3	TRBJ2-3	CASSQDRDSGTLDTQYF
TRBV7-2	TRBJ2-5	CASSGVAGVGETQYF
TRBV6-5	TRBJ1-2	CASSNGEGSGGYTF
TRBV19	TRBJ1-2	CASSMLGGRLYGYTF
TRBV7-9	TRBJ1-6	CASSLLNSPLHF
TRBV5-4	TRBJ1-2	CASSLDRTYGYTF
TRBV19	TRBJ2-7	CASSEGTSGFSYEQYF
TRBV6-5	TRBJ2-2	CASSSSGTVGLQLFF
TRBV19	TRBJ1-1	CASSFGTETILNTEAFF
TRBV21-1	TRBJ1-2	CASSRPGQGVHYGYTF
TRBV4-1	TRBJ1-3	CASSPRQGAGNTIYF
TRBV7-2	TRBJ1-4	CASSPGRLGLLEKLFF
TRBV2	TRBJ2-7	CASGGGAYEQYF
TRBV12-5	TRBJ1-1	CASAFGTGVRNTEAFF
TRBV28	TRBJ1-2	CASSSDYGYTF
TRBV6-5	TRBJ1-6	CASSPEGQGSPPLHF
TRBV30	TRBJ2-1	CAWTMDRHNEQFF
TRBV7-9	TRBJ2-1	CASSLGWARNEQFF